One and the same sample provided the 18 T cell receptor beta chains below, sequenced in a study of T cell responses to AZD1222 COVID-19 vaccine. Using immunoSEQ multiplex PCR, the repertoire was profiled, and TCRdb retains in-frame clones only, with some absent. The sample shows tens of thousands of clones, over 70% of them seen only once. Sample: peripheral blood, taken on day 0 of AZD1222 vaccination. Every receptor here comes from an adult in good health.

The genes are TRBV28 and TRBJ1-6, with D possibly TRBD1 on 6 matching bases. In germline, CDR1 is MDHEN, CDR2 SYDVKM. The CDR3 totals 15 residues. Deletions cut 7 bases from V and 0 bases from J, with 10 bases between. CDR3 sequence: CASTQGSSYNSPLHF. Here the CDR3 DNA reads TGTGCCAGCACCCAGGGGAGCTCCTATAATTCACCCCTCCACTTT. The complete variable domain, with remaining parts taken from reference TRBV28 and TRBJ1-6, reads DVKVTQSSRYLVKRTGEKVFLECVQDMDHENMFWYRQDPGLGLRLIYFSYDVKMKEKGDIPEGYSVSREKKERFSLILESASTNQTSMYLCASTQGSSYNSPLHFGNGTRLTVT.

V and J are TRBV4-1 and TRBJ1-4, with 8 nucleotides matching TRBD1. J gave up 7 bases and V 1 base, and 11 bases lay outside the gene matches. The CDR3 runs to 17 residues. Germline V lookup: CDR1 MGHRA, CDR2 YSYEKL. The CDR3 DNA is TGCGCCAGCAGCCAAGGAACCCGGCAGGGGACAGGTGAAAAACTGTTTTTT. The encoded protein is CASSQGTRQGTGEKLFF.

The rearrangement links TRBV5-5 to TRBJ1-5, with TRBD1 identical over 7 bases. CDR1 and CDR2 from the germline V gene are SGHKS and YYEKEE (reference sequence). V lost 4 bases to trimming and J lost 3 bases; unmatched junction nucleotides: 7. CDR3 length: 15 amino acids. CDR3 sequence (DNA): TGTGCCAGCAGCGTCCGACAGGGTTACAATCAGCCCCAGCATTTT. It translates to CASSVRQGYNQPQHF.

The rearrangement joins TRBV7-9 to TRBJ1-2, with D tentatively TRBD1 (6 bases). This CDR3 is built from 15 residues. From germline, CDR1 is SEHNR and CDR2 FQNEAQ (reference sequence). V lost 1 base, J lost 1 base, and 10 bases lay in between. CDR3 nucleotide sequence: TGTGCCAGCAGCTTAGTGGACAGCTTTAACTATGGCTACACCTTC. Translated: CASSLVDSFNYGYTF.

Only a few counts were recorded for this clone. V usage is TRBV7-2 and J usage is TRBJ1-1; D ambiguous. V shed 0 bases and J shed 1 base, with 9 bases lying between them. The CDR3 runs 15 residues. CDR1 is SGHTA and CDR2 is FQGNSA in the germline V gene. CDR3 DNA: TGTGCCAGCAGCTTAGCATGGTGGCAGAACACTGAAGCTTTCTTT. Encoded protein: CASSLAWWQNTEAFF. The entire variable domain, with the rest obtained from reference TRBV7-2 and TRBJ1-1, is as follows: GAGVSQSPSNKVTEKGKDVELRCDPISGHTALYWYRQSLGQGLEFLIYFQGNSAPDKSGLPSDRFSAERTGGSVSTLTIQRTQQEDSAVYLCASSLAWWQNTEAFFGQGTRLTVV.

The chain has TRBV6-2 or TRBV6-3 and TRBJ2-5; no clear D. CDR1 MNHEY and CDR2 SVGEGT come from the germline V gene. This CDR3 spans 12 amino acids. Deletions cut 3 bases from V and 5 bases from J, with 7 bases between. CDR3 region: CASSYGRETQYF. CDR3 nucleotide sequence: TGTGCCAGCAGTTATGGCAGGGAGACCCAGTACTTC.

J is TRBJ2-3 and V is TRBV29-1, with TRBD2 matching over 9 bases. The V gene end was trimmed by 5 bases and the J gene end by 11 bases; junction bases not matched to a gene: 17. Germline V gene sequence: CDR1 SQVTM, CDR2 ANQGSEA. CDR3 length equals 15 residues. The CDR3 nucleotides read TGCAGCGTTAGCCCCGGGACTAGCAGACCGACCGAGCAGTATTTT. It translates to CSVSPGTSRPTEQYF.

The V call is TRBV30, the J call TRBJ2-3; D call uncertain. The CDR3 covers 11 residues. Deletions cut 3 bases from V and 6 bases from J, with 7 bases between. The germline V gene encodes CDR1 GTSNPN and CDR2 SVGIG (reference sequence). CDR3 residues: CAWSPKDTQYF. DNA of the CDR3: TGTGCCTGGAGCCCCAAGGATACGCAGTATTTT.

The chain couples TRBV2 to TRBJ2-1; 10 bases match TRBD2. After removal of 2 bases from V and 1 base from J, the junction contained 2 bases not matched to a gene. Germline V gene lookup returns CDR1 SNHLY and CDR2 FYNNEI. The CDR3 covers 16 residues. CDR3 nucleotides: TGTGCCAGCAGTGAAAGCGGGGGGGCTTCCTACAATGAGCAGTTCTTC. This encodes CASSESGGASYNEQFF. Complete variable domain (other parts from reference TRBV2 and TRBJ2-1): EPEVTQTPSHQVTQMGQEVILRCVPISNHLYFYWYRQILGQKVEFLVSFYNNEISEKSEIFDDQFSVERPDGSNFTLKIRSTKLEDSAMYFCASSESGGASYNEQFFGPGTRLTVL.

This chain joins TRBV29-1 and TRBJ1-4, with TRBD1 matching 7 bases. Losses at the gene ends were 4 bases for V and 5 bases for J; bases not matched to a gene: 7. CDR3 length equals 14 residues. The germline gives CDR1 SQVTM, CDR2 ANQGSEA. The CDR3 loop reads CSVGPGGANEKLFF. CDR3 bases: TGCAGCGTTGGCCCAGGGGGGGCAAATGAAAAACTGTTTTTT.

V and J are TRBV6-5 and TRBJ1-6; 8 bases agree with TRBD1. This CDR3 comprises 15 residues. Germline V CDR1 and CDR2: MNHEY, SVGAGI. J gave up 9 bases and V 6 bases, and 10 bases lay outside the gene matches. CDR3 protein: CASRVTGQAPSPLHF. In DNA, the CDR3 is TGTGCCAGCAGGGTCACGGGACAGGCCCCTTCACCCCTCCACTTT.

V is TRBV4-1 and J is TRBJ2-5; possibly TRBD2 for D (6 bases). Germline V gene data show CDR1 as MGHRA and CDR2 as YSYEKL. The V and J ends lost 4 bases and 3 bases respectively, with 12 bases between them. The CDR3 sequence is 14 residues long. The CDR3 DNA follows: TGCGCCAGCAGCCGCCGACTAGAAAAAGAGACCCAGTACTTC. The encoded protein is CASSRRLEKETQYF.

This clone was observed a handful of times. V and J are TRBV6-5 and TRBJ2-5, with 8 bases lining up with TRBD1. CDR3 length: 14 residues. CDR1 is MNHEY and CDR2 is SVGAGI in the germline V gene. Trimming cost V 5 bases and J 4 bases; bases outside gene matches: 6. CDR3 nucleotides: TGTGCCAGCAGTCAGGGGGCAATAAGAGAGACCCAGTACTTC. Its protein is CASSQGAIRETQYF.

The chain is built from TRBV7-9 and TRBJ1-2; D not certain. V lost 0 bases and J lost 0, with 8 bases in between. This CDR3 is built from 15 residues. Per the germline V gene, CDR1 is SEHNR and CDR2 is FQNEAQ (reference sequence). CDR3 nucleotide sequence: TGTGCCAGCAGCTTAGCGCACGGATCTAACTATGGCTACACCTTC. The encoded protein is CASSLAHGSNYGYTF.

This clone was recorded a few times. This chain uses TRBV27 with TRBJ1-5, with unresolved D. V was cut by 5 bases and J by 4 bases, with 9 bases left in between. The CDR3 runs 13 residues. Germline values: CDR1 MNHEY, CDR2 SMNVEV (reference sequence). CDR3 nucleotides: TGTGCCAGCAGTCCCGGCCTTAATCAGCCCCAGCATTTT. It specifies CASSPGLNQPQHF.

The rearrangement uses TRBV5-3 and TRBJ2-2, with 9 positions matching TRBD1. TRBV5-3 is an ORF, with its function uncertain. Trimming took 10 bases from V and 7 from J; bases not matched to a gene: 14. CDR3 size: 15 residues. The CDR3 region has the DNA TGTGCCCCTCAGACAGGGGGTTATCACGGCGGGGAGCTGTTTTTT. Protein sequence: CAPQTGGYHGGELFF.

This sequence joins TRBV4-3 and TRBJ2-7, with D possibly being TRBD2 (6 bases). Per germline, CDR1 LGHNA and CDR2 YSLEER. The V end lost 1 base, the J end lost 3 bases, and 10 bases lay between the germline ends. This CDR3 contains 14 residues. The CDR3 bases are TGCGCCAGCAGCCAAGGAGGAGGGAACTACGAGCAGTACTTC. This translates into CASSQGGGNYEQYF.

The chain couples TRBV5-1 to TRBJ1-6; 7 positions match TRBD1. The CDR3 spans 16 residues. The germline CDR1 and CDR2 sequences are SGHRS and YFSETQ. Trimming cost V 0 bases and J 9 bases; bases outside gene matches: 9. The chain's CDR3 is CASSLVTTGIGSPLHF. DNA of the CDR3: TGCGCCAGCAGCTTGGTCACGACAGGGATAGGTTCACCCCTCCACTTT.